Listed here is a single T cell receptor beta chain. The antigen remains unidentified. TEMRA cells were FACS-enriched, while CD8+ and CD4+ T cells were negatively isolated. This record belongs to a study of CD8 T cells in Susac syndrome. Study-wide results and limits: The study recognized that its TCR sequencing and HLA analysis covered a relatively small number of individuals.

Reverse transcription of roughly 0.5 to 1 ug RNA was carried out with random hexamers. The TCR beta CDR3 was amplified by immunoSEQ multiplex PCR across 54 Vbeta, 13 Jbeta. TCRdb reprocessed the immunoSEQ multiplex PCR reads with MiXCR, giving one entry per CDR3 protein. The sample has hundreds of thousands of distinct CDR3 sequences, roughly 85% seen once; the top ten hold approximately 0.2%. Sequencing input: CD8+ T cells from PBMCs. The sequence was collected from a human donor with multiple sclerosis.

CDR3 bases: TGTGCCAGCAGTCCCCTGGGCTTTGCCGGGCTGAACGAGCAGTACTTC. This encodes CASSPLGFAGLNEQYF. V and J are TRBV27 and TRBJ2-7; D not resolved. The V end was cut by 5 bases, the J end by 5 bases, with 22 bases between. The germline CDR1 and CDR2 sequences are MNHEY and SMNVEV (reference sequence). The CDR3 has 16 amino acids.